What follows are 31 T cell receptor beta chains derived from one specimen sequenced in a study of T cell repertoires in cytomegalovirus infection. TCRdb processed the reads anew with MiXCR; each CDR3 protein has one entry. The table has 200,000 to 300,000 distinct CDR3 sequences, roughly 13% seen once; the top ten hold 7.5% to 10%. The sequenced sample was PBMCs. The receptors originated from a human donor in good health (CMV status not recorded). Some clones in this sample may be carry-over from other donors' samples.

In its sample, this clonotype was seen a few times. The rearrangement joins TRBV7-9 to TRBJ2-3, with D tentatively TRBD1 (5 bases). Germline-derived CDR1 and CDR2 are SEHNR and FQNEAQ (reference sequence). This CDR3 is built from 15 residues. Trimming shortened V by 4 bases and J by 1 base, and 12 bases separated the two germline ends. The CDR3 DNA sequence: TGTGCCAGCAGCTCCTTCCAGGGTGGCACAGATACGCAGTATTTT. Protein sequence: CASSSFQGGTDTQYF.

V usage is TRBV7-9 and J usage is TRBJ2-7; D is perhaps TRBD1 (6 bases). The CDR3 is 13 residues long. With 3 bases removed from V and 5 bases from J, the gap between germline ends came to 11 bases. Germline V gene sequence: CDR1 SEHNR, CDR2 FQNEAQ (reference sequence). This chain's CDR3 is CASSFNRAHEQYF. CDR3 nucleotides: TGTGCCAGCAGCTTTAACAGGGCCCACGAGCAGTACTTC.

The J gene is TRBJ2-7, the V gene TRBV24-1; possible D gene TRBD1, 6 bases. Deletions cut 3 bases from V and 6 bases from J, with 14 bases between. Germline assignment: CDR1 KGHDR and CDR2 SFDVKD. CDR3 length: 14 amino acids. DNA of the CDR3: TGTGCCACCAGTGATAGTGCCAGGGGCTTCGAGCAGTACTTC. Encoded protein: CATSDSARGFEQYF.

This clonotype was picked up many times. The V call is TRBV7-2, the J call TRBJ2-3; D might be TRBD1 or TRBD2, each matching 5 bases. This CDR3 region has 13 residues. Germline CDR1 SGHTA, CDR2 FQGNSA. Trimming took 3 bases from V and 5 from J, leaving 9 bases between them. CDR3 coding DNA: TGTGCCAGCAGCTTCGGGACGGGAGATACGCAGTATTTT. Encoded protein: CASSFGTGDTQYF.

The V and J genes are TRBV2 and TRBJ1-1, with D maybe TRBD1 (5 bases). V was clipped by 6 bases and J by 1 base, with 12 bases between them. Germline loops: CDR1 SNHLY, CDR2 FYNNEI. The CDR3 has 14 amino acids. CDR3 DNA sequence: TGTGCCAGCAGGGAGGACGGGGGGAACACTGAAGCTTTCTTT. It yields the protein CASREDGGNTEAFF.

This clonotype was counted ten times or more. The chain has TRBV4-3 and TRBJ2-1, with D tentatively TRBD2 (6 bases). Germline assignment: CDR1 LGHNA and CDR2 YSLEER. This CDR3 is built from 16 residues. The germline V and J ends were trimmed by 0 bases and 0 bases, with 9 bases remaining between them. Here the CDR3 reads CASSQEEGLSYNEQFF. The CDR3 DNA reads as TGCGCCAGCAGCCAAGAAGAGGGACTCTCCTACAATGAGCAGTTCTTC.

This clonotype has a handful of counts. The genes are TRBV20-1 and TRBJ1-5, with 7 bases identical to TRBD1. Germline CDR1 is DFQATT and CDR2 is SNEGSKA (reference sequence). The trim removed 1 base at V and 0 bases at J, leaving 3 bases unmatched. The CDR3 sequence is 15 residues long. The DNA of the CDR3 is TGCAGTGCTAGAGCGGGACAGAATAGCAATCAGCCCCAGCATTTT. Encoded protein: CSARAGQNSNQPQHF.

The sample holds a few counts of this clonotype. Germline and junction disagree at one end, which may indicate a read error. The chain carries TRBV18 and TRBJ1-2, with D unclear. CDR1 and CDR2 from the germline V gene are KGHSH and LQKENI. This CDR3 has 14 amino acids. CDR3 nucleotide sequence: TGTGCCAGCTCCCCACAGACAAATCCGGAAGGCTACACCTTC. Translating gives CASSPQTNPEGYTF.

This clonotype was detected ten times or more. This sequence joins TRBV24-1 and TRBJ2-1; the D gene is possibly TRBD2 (6 bases). The V end was cut by 0 bases, the J end by 5 bases, with 10 bases between. The CDR3 covers 15 residues. Germline CDR1 KGHDR, CDR2 SFDVKD. The CDR3 coding sequence is TGTGCCACCAGTGATTTGTCGGCGGGGCACAATGAGCAGTTCTTC. Translating it yields CATSDLSAGHNEQFF.

This clonotype was seen ten or more times. The rearrangement uses TRBV7-9 and TRBJ1-2; D gene unclear. The germline gives CDR1 SEHNR, CDR2 FQNEAQ (reference sequence). The CDR3 totals 13 residues. With 4 bases removed from V and 4 bases from J, the gap between germline ends came to 10 bases. CDR3 sequence: CASSSRTGYGYTF. The CDR3 coding sequence is TGTGCCAGCAGCTCTAGGACGGGCTATGGCTACACCTTC.

Only a few counts were recorded for this clonotype. The rearrangement links TRBV15 to TRBJ1-3; no clear D gene. CDR3 length: 15 amino acids. Germline V lookup: CDR1 LNHNV, CDR2 YYDKDF (reference sequence). The V and J ends lost 0 bases and 0 bases respectively, with 6 bases between them. The CDR3 loop reads CATSRDGDSGNTIYF. The CDR3 DNA is TGTGCCACCAGCAGAGATGGGGACTCTGGAAACACCATATATTTT.

This clonotype turned up a few times. This chain connects TRBV20-1 to TRBJ2-6; perhaps TRBD1 as D (5 bases). V lost 5 bases, J lost 2 bases, and 13 bases lay in between. This CDR3 spans 15 amino acids. Germline assignment: CDR1 DFQATT and CDR2 SNEGSKA (reference sequence). The CDR3 nucleotides read TGCAGTGCTTCCCGCACAGGCGCTGGGGCCAACGTCCTGACTTTC. Protein sequence: CSASRTGAGANVLTF.

The table lists this clonotype with many counts. The chain has TRBV11-2 and TRBJ2-7; 10 nucleotides agree with TRBD1. The CDR3 is 12 amino acids. J lost 2 bases, V lost 8 bases, and 0 bases had no gene match. Germline V gene sequence: CDR1 SGHAT, CDR2 FQNNGV. This chain's CDR3 is CASGTGAYEQYF. As DNA, the CDR3 is TGTGCCAGCGGGACAGGGGCCTACGAGCAGTACTTC.

The chain employs TRBV10-3 and TRBJ1-5, with 11 nucleotides matching TRBD1. The CDR3 has 14 amino acids. The V and J ends lost 6 bases and 6 bases, in that order; junction bases with no gene match: 4. Germline values: CDR1 ENHRY, CDR2 SYGVKD. The CDR3 loop is CAIRGTGGGQPQHF. The CDR3 coding sequence is TGTGCCATCAGGGGGACAGGGGGAGGTCAGCCCCAGCATTTT.

This clonotype was counted at least ten times. The gene calls are TRBV7-2 and TRBJ2-7; D is perhaps TRBD2 (6 bases). Between the trimmed V and J ends, which lost 2 bases and 2 bases, there was a span of 13 bases. The CDR3 contains 15 residues. Germline V lookup: CDR1 SGHTA, CDR2 FQGNSA. Here the CDR3 reads CASSLNTGAPYEQYF. The CDR3 coding sequence is TGTGCCAGCAGCTTAAATACGGGAGCGCCCTACGAGCAGTACTTC.

This clonotype was seen ten or more times. V is TRBV5-4 and J is TRBJ2-6; D call uncertain. Germline CDR1 SGHNT, CDR2 YYREEE (reference sequence). This CDR3 comprises 15 residues. V dropped 3 bases and J dropped 4 bases, with 11 bases sitting between them. CDR3 loop: CASSSRMSGANVLTF. DNA of the CDR3: TGTGCCAGCAGCTCCCGGATGTCAGGGGCCAACGTCCTGACTTTC.

The V and J genes are TRBV5-1 and TRBJ2-2, with TRBD2 as a possible D gene (5 bases). The germline V and J ends were trimmed by 3 bases and 6 bases, with 15 bases remaining between them. Germline V CDR1 and CDR2: SGHRS, YFSETQ. The CDR3 consists of 15 residues. The CDR3 is CASSSNGERAGELFF. CDR3 DNA: TGCGCCAGCAGCTCGAACGGGGAACGCGCCGGGGAGCTGTTTTTT.

Concerning this clonotype itself: The junction departs from germline at one end; a sequencing error may be responsible. This chain connects TRBV9 to TRBJ2-3; D is possibly TRBD2 (5 bases). The CDR3 sequence is 16 residues long. CDR1 is SGDLS, CDR2 YYNGEE, per germline. The DNA of the CDR3 is TGTGCCAGCAGCGTAGAGGGTGTGGGGAGCAGAGATACGCAGTATTTT. Amino acids: CASSVEGVGSRDTQYF.

This clonotype has at least ten counts. The V call is TRBV12-3 or TRBV12-4, the J call TRBJ1-1, with 10 positions matching TRBD1. This CDR3 spans 15 amino acids. Germline trimming cut 6 bases from V and 6 bases from J; bases unmatched to any gene: 10. The CDR3 loop reads CASSSPGQGLPEAFF. CDR3 nucleotides: TGTGCCAGCAGCTCACCGGGACAGGGGTTGCCTGAAGCTTTCTTT.

There are a few counts of this clonotype. V is TRBV6-2 or TRBV6-3 and J is TRBJ2-2; TRBD2 matches 9 bases. This CDR3 spans 15 amino acids. Germline CDR1 MNHEY, CDR2 SVGEGT. V shed 4 bases and J 3 bases; nucleotides not matched to a gene: 3. The CDR3 spells CASSFSGSDTGELFF. The DNA of the CDR3 is TGTGCCAGCAGTTTTAGCGGGAGTGACACCGGGGAGCTGTTTTTT.

In this sample, this clonotype turned up many times. V usage is TRBV6-1 and J usage is TRBJ1-6, with 9 positions matching TRBD1. With V trimmed by 8 bases and J by 8 bases, 4 bases remained unmatched. This CDR3 has 13 residues. Germline V gene data show CDR1 as MNHNS and CDR2 as SASEGT. The CDR3 nucleotides are TGTGCCAGCGGGGACAGGGTCGATTCACCCCTCCACTTT. It translates to CASGDRVDSPLHF.

This clonotype was recorded a few times. This sequence joins TRBV7-9 and TRBJ2-5, with D uncertain. V gave up 5 bases and J gave up 10 bases, with 11 bases separating them. This CDR3 spans 11 amino acids. Germline loops: CDR1 SEHNR, CDR2 FQNEAQ (reference sequence). CDR3: CASSPDGNQYF. The CDR3 DNA reads TGTGCCAGCAGCCCCGATGGAAACCAGTACTTC. The entire variable domain, with the rest obtained from reference TRBV7-9 and TRBJ2-5, is as follows: DTGVSQNPRHKITKRGQNVTFRCDPISEHNRLYWYRQTLGQGPEFLTYFQNEAQLEKSRLLSDRFSAERPKGSFSTLEIQRTEQGDSAMYLCASSPDGNQYFGPGTRLLVL.

This clonotype was seen ten or more times. V usage is TRBV28 and J usage is TRBJ1-1, with TRBD1 as a possible D gene (5 bases). Trimming took off 5 bases at V and 8 bases at J, with 9 bases between the two ends. Germline V lookup: CDR1 MDHEN, CDR2 SYDVKM. The CDR3 loop spans 11 amino acids. CDR3 bases: TGTGCCAGCAGTCGACAGAGAGAAGCTTTCTTT. This encodes CASSRQREAFF.

Many counts were recorded for this clonotype. CDR3 bases: TGTGCCAGCAGTGAAGCGCTATGGAAGGGCACAGATACGCAGTATTTT. Protein: CASSEALWKGTDTQYF. The V call is TRBV6-1, the J call TRBJ2-3; D is uncertain. The CDR3 is made up of 16 amino acids. The V end was cut by 0 bases, the J end by 1 base, with 11 bases between. CDR1 is MNHNS, CDR2 SASEGT, per germline.

This clonotype was detected ten times or more. This rearrangement joins TRBV7-9 to TRBJ2-5; the D gene is possibly TRBD1 (6 bases). CDR3 length equals 16 residues. Germline loops: CDR1 SEHNR, CDR2 FQNEAQ (reference sequence). V was trimmed by 3 bases and J by 2 bases, leaving 16 bases between them. CDR3 sequence reads: CASSFHTGLEQETQYF. The CDR3 nucleotides are TGTGCCAGCAGCTTTCACACAGGGTTGGAACAAGAGACCCAGTACTTC. The full variable domain, completed using reference TRBV7-9 and TRBJ2-5, is DTGVSQNPRHKITKRGQNVTFRCDPISEHNRLYWYRQTLGQGPEFLTYFQNEAQLEKSRLLSDRFSAERPKGSFSTLEIQRTEQGDSAMYLCASSFHTGLEQETQYFGPGTRLLVL.

This clonotype was recorded a few times. In DNA form, the CDR3 reads TGTGCCAGCAGCCCGGGACAGATTAATTCACCCCTCCACTTT. Translated: CASSPGQINSPLHF. This sequence joins TRBV12-3 or TRBV12-4 and TRBJ1-6; TRBD1 matches 7 bases. The CDR3 is made up of 14 amino acids. V lost 6 bases, J lost 6 bases, and 5 bases stayed unmatched.

This clonotype was detected ten times or more. This chain's CDR3 is CASSLSPGGNSGANVLTF. The DNA of the CDR3 is TGTGCCAGCAGCTTGAGCCCAGGGGGCAATTCTGGGGCCAACGTCCTGACTTTC. V usage is TRBV7-2 and J usage is TRBJ2-6; TRBD1 matches 8 bases. Germline assignment: CDR1 SGHTA and CDR2 FQGNSA. After removal of 3 bases from V and 1 base from J, the junction contained 8 bases not matched to a gene. The CDR3 is 18 residues long.

This clonotype was detected ten times or more. This rearrangement joins TRBV28 to TRBJ2-7; either TRBD1 or TRBD2 may supply D (5 bases each). Germline lookup yields CDR1 MDHEN and CDR2 SYDVKM. V gave up 10 bases and J gave up 2 bases, with 21 bases separating them. The CDR3 spans 15 residues. DNA for the CDR3: TGTGCCACCCTTCCCTCCGAGGGGCGAGCCTACGAGCAGTACTTC. Amino acid sequence: CATLPSEGRAYEQYF. Variable domain in full (rest from reference TRBV28 and TRBJ2-7): DVKVTQSSRYLVKRTGEKVFLECVQDMDHENMFWYRQDPGLGLRLIYFSYDVKMKEKGDIPEGYSVSREKKERFSLILESASTNQTSMYLCATLPSEGRAYEQYFGPGTRLTVT.

This clonotype has more than one count but fewer than ten. The chain employs TRBV3-1 and TRBJ2-7, with 11 bases matching TRBD1. The CDR3 is 14 amino acids. Trimming removed 4 bases from V and 6 bases from J; junction bases left unmatched: 5. Germline CDR1 reads LGHDT; CDR2 reads YNNKEL (reference sequence). The CDR3 bases are TGTGCCAGCAGCCCCGGACAGGGGGCTTTCGAGCAGTACTTC. This codes for CASSPGQGAFEQYF.

The rearrangement joins TRBV20-1 to TRBJ2-3; the D gene is possibly TRBD2 (5 bases). The V gene's germline CDR1 is DFQATT and CDR2 SNEGSKA (reference sequence). V was cut by 7 bases and J by 4 bases, with 12 bases left in between. The CDR3 consists of 12 residues. The DNA of the CDR3 is TGCAGTGTTTTAGGAGGTTCAGATACGCAGTATTTT. It encodes CSVLGGSDTQYF.

This clonotype showed up just once. A much larger clone lies one base from this, so it may be a read error. The chain has TRBV7-2 and TRBJ1-5; D perhaps matches TRBD1 (6 bases). V lost 1 base, J lost 12 bases, and 13 bases lay in between. Germline V gene data show CDR1 as SGHTA and CDR2 as FQGNSA. This CDR3 is 13 amino acids long. CDR3 in DNA: TGTGCCAGCAGCTTAGAGGGGGGTCGGCTCCAGCATTTT. It codes for CASSLEGGRLQHF.